The TCR beta chain under discussion was sequenced for a study of OX40 agonist ivuxolimab in advanced cancers. Repertoires were generated with immunoSEQ multiplex PCR, while TCRdb's copy carries only in-frame clones and drops some. This sample has more than 45,000 clones; 70% to 90% occur once, and the top ten carry around 1.8%. This clone has more than one count but fewer than ten. Germline assignment: CDR1 SNHLY and CDR2 FYNNEI. The CDR3 length is 13 residues. The V end was cut by 2 bases, the J end by 7 bases, with 9 bases between. This sample comprised CD4+ or CD8+ T cells sorted from blood, obtained in a trial of the OX40 agonist ivuxolimab. The genes are TRBV2 and TRBJ1-5; TRBD1 might be the D (5 bases). The receptor's source is an adult with an advanced solid tumor such as melanoma, head and neck, liver or kidney cancer. The CDR3 sequence is CASSELGEQPQHF. DNA of the CDR3: TGTGCCAGCAGTGAACTGGGGGAACAGCCCCAGCATTTT. The full variable domain, its missing parts supplied by reference TRBV2 and TRBJ1-5, is EPEVTQTPSHQVTQMGQEVILRCVPISNHLYFYWYRQILGQKVEFLVSFYNNEISEKSEIFDDQFSVERPDGSNFTLKIRSTKLEDSAMYFCASSELGEQPQHFGDGTRLSIL.